This record concerns one T cell receptor beta chain sequence. The data are from a study of blood T cell repertoires in COVID-19. Study details: There were acute and convalescent COVID-19 samples, and they came from the United States, Italy and Spain. PBMCs, B-cell-depleted T cells, or T cells were the source of the cDNA or gDNA that made up the material.

This CDR3 has 13 residues. With 3 bases removed from V and 4 bases from J, the gap between germline ends came to 7 bases. Germline-derived CDR1 and CDR2 are SGHRS and YFSETQ. How the authors handled the data: Amplified reference gene primers provided the basis for estimating nucleated cell counts. The assay was immunoSEQ multiplex PCR, and TCRdb's table has in-frame clones only and misses some. V, J and clone size are taken as reported in that table, and D and trimming were inferred from the DNA itself. This sample has approximately 59,000 clones, with around 85% found just once. The chain carries TRBV5-1 and TRBJ2-2; tentative D call: TRBD1 (5 bases). Sequencing used peripheral blood. The source is a man aged 40-55 years with active COVID-19. Here the CDR3 reads CASSYRPTGELFF. The CDR3 nucleotides are TGCGCCAGCAGCTACAGGCCCACCGGGGAGCTGTTTTTT.